This T cell receptor beta chain was recorded in a study of T-cell memory formation after mild COVID-19. At the level of the study: TCR clusters showed largely donor specificity. Study findings and constraints: CD4/CD8 balance held among clones contracting day 15 to 85, and later expanders leaned CD4+. Second-wave clones with a day 37 peak had unconfirmed SARS-CoV-2 specificity. Some SARS-CoV-2-responding clones were already detected in memory before infection.

This clonotype was seen at least ten times. Its antigen remains unidentified. One entry per CDR3 protein results from TCRdb running MiXCR on the 5' RACE reads. The sample records hundreds of thousands of distinct CDR3 sequences, over 15% being singletons. The CDR3 runs 16 residues. V gave up 6 bases and J gave up 0 bases; unmatched junction bases: 7. Material for sequencing was PBMCs or a T cell subset sorted from them (not recorded which). The chain links TRBV12-3 or TRBV12-4 to TRBJ2-3; 9 bases are a match to TRBD1. The source of this sequence is a young man who had mild COVID-19 (a few samples of this study predate the infection). Cell type and time point are not known. As DNA, the CDR3 is TGTGCCAGCAGCCGTCGGGACAGGGCCAGCACAGATACGCAGTATTTT. This sequence encodes CASSRRDRASTDTQYF.